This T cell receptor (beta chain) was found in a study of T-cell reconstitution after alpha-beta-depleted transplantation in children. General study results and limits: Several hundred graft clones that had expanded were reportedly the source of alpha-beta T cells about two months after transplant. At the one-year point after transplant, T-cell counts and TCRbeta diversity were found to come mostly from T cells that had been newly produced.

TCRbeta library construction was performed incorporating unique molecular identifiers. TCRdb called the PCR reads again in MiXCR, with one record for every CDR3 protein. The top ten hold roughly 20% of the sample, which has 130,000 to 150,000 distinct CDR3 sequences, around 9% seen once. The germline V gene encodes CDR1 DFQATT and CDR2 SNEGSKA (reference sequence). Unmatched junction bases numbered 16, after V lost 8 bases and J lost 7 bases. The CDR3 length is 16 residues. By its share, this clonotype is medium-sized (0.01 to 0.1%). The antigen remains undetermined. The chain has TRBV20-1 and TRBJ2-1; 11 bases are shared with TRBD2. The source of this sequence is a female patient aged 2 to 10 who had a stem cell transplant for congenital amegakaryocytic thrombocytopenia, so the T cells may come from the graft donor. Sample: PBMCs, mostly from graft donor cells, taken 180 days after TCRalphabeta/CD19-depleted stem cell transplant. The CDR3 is CSLRPNPGLAVNEQFF. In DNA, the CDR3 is TGCAGTCTGAGACCAAACCCGGGACTAGCGGTTAATGAGCAGTTCTTC.